The 18 T cell receptor beta chains below were found in one sample sequenced in a study of CD8+CD57+ T cells in acquired aplastic anemia listed by TCRdb under 2018. The patients picked for sequencing were ones in whom flow cytometry had shown an expansion of CD8+CD57+ cells. The instrument given in TCRdb is Illumina HiSeq 2000. Genomic DNA was used as template for profiling of TCR beta VDJ combinations and CDR3 sequences. TCRdb reworked the public reads: Q25 trimming with fastp, MiXCR clone assembly, productive beta chains retained. One record per CDR3 amino acid sequence lists the most common genes and DNA. This sample has some 120,000 distinct CDR3 sequences in its table, and 58% of those were observed once. The leading ten clones occupy 25% to 35% of the sample. Sequenced input: sorted CD4+, CD8+, or CD8+CD57+ T cells (not recorded which) from PBMCs. Receptors originate from a human donor with aplastic anemia.

This rearrangement joins TRBV7-6 to TRBJ1-5; D uncertain. The germline gives CDR1 SGHVS, CDR2 FNYEAQ. Trimming pared 1 base from V and 6 bases from J, leaving 7 bases between. The CDR3 runs 13 residues. CDR3 sequence (DNA): TGTGCCAGCAGCTTAGGCGTAACTCAGCCCCAGCATTTT. Its protein product is CASSLGVTQPQHF.

The CDR3 loop is CASSLQDTSYNEQFF. CDR3 nucleotides: TGTGCCAGCAGCCTCCAAGATACCTCCTACAATGAGCAGTTCTTC. This rearrangement joins TRBV2 to TRBJ2-1; D is ambiguous. CDR1 is SNHLY and CDR2 is FYNNEI in the germline V gene. The CDR3 loop spans 15 amino acids. V lost 6 bases, J lost 0 bases, and 12 bases lay in between.

The chain carries TRBV19 and TRBJ2-3, with TRBD1 identical over 8 bases. CDR3 size: 14 residues. V was pared by 9 bases and J by 2 bases, with 7 bases of the junction left unmatched. CDR1 is LNHDA, CDR2 SQIVND, per germline (reference sequence). As DNA, the CDR3 is TGTGCCAGCAATTGGGACAGGAACACAGATACGCAGTATTTT. Translated: CASNWDRNTDTQYF.

The J gene is TRBJ2-7, the V gene TRBV2; D ambiguous. V was clipped by 1 base and J by 2 bases, with 6 bases between them. The CDR3 spans 13 residues. Germline V gene lookup returns CDR1 SNHLY and CDR2 FYNNEI. Here the CDR3 DNA reads TGTGCCAGCAGTGAAGTCCCCACCTACGAGCAGTACTTC. This encodes CASSEVPTYEQYF.

On this clonotype: At one of its ends the junction is not consistent with the germline gene, which may arise from a read error. Here the CDR3 DNA reads TGTGCCACCAGCAGAGAGGATAGGGGGGGACCAGAGGCCCAGTACTTC. This encodes CATSREDRGGPEAQYF. The chain employs TRBV15 and TRBJ2-5; TRBD2 might be the D (7 bases). Germline V CDR1 and CDR2: LNHNV, YYDKDF (reference sequence). This CDR3 is 16 amino acids long.

There are a few counts of this clonotype. The V gene is TRBV27, the J gene TRBJ2-3; D may be TRBD2 (5 bases). The length of the CDR3 is 14 residues. Per the germline V gene, CDR1 is MNHEY and CDR2 is SMNVEV (reference sequence). Trimming stripped 7 bases from V and 0 bases from J, with 11 bases between. The CDR3 protein is CASTIASSTDTQYF. CDR3 nucleotides: TGTGCCAGCACCATAGCGAGTAGCACAGATACGCAGTATTTT.

The J gene is TRBJ2-2, the V gene TRBV7-3; tentative D call: TRBD1 (6 bases). This CDR3 is built from 15 residues. Per the germline V gene, CDR1 is SGHTA and CDR2 is FQGTGA. V gave up 5 bases and J gave up 1 base, with 11 bases separating them. This chain's CDR3 is CASSVQGQNTGELFF. The CDR3, as DNA: TGTGCCAGCAGCGTGCAGGGACAGAACACCGGGGAGCTGTTTTTT.

The chain recombines TRBV20-1 with TRBJ1-1; no clear D. The length of the CDR3 is 14 residues. The germline gives CDR1 DFQATT, CDR2 SNEGSKA (reference sequence). Trimming removed 2 bases from V and 3 bases from J, with 13 bases in between. CDR3 DNA: TGCAGTGCTAGACAGTCTGGGATGGACACTGAAGCTTTCTTT. Encoded protein: CSARQSGMDTEAFF.

With respect to this clonotype: An end of the junction differs from the germline gene, which may be a read error. The chain employs TRBV15 and TRBJ2-3, with 8 positions matching TRBD2. Germline V lookup: CDR1 LNHNV, CDR2 YYDKDF (reference sequence). The CDR3 loop spans 16 amino acids. The DNA for the CDR3 is TGTGCCACCAGCAGAGATGAAGCGGGGGCCAGGGATACGCATTATTTT. Translating gives CATSRDEAGARDTHYF.

The chain links TRBV2 to TRBJ2-3; 8 bases align to TRBD1. The trim removed 6 bases at V and 4 bases at J, leaving 3 bases unmatched. This CDR3 has 13 amino acids. The germline gives CDR1 SNHLY, CDR2 FYNNEI. CDR3 protein: CASRGTGPDTQYF. The CDR3 nucleotides read TGTGCCAGCAGAGGGACAGGCCCAGATACGCAGTATTTT.

This clonotype was counted a few times. A much larger clonotype is one base distant, so this may be a read error. V is TRBV2 and J is TRBJ2-2; 14 bases line up with TRBD2. This CDR3 has 18 amino acids. CDR1 is SNHLY, CDR2 FYNNEI, per germline. The CDR3 DNA reads as TGTGCCAGCGGTGAGGGACTAGCGGGAGTCGCGAACACCGGGGAGCTGTTTTTT. It encodes CASGEGLAGVANTGELFF. Looking up the rest from reference TRBV2 and TRBJ2-2 gives the full variable domain: EPEVTQTPSHQVTQMGQEVILRCVPISNHLYFYWYRQILGQKVEFLVSFYNNEISEKSEIFDDQFSVERPDGSNFTLKIRSTKLEDSAMYFCASGEGLAGVANTGELFFGEGSRLTVL.

The chain links TRBV19 to TRBJ2-5; 10 nucleotides match TRBD2. Germline V gives CDR1 LNHDA, CDR2 SQIVND (reference sequence). V gave up 9 bases and J gave up 4 bases; unmatched junction bases: 2. The CDR3 consists of 12 residues. CDR3 nucleotide sequence: TGTGCCAGCGCTAGCGGGAGAGAGACCCAGTACTTC. Protein: CASASGRETQYF.

The chain has TRBV7-2 and TRBJ1-2, with D possibly TRBD1 on 6 matching bases. This CDR3 spans 13 amino acids. The germline V and J ends were trimmed by 3 bases and 2 bases, with 7 bases remaining between them. Germline V lookup: CDR1 SGHTA, CDR2 FQGNSA. CDR3 coding DNA: TGTGCCAGCAGCTTCGACAGGAACTATGGCTACACCTTC. Its translation is CASSFDRNYGYTF. The complete variable domain, with remaining parts taken from reference TRBV7-2 and TRBJ1-2, reads GAGVSQSPSNKVTEKGKDVELRCDPISGHTALYWYRQSLGQGLEFLIYFQGNSAPDKSGLPSDRFSAERTGGSVSTLTIQRTQQEDSAVYLCASSFDRNYGYTFGSGTRLTVV.

A word on this clonotype: One junction end disagrees with the germline gene, perhaps due to a read error. The gene calls are TRBV10-3 and TRBJ1-4; perhaps TRBD1 as D (5 bases). Per the germline V gene, CDR1 is ENHRY and CDR2 is SYGVKD. The CDR3 is made up of 13 amino acids. The CDR3 bases are TGTGCCAGCAGTTCCCGACAGAGGGAAAAACTGTTTTTT. It yields the protein CASSSRQREKLFF.

This clonotype was detected once. This chain joins TRBV10-3 and TRBJ1-3, with 9 nucleotides matching TRBD2. The J call is uncertain, as TRBJ2-3 better fits the DNA end. This CDR3 has 14 amino acids. Germline CDR1 ENHRY, CDR2 SYGVKD. The DNA for the CDR3 is TGTGCCATCAGATTAGCGGGGGACACAGATACGCAGTATTTT. Its protein product is CAIRLAGDTDTQYF.

The sample holds one count of this clonotype. The chain couples TRBV19 to TRBJ2-1, with 8 bases fitting TRBD2. Germline values: CDR1 LNHDA, CDR2 SQIVND (reference sequence). CDR3 length equals 14 residues. J lost 4 bases, V lost 10 bases, and 9 bases had no gene match. CDR3 residues: CATSGGGKYNEQFF. The CDR3 DNA reads as TGTGCCACCTCCGGCGGGGGGAAATACAATGAGCAGTTCTTC.

The chain carries TRBV11-2 and TRBJ1-2; D not certain. Between the trimmed V and J ends, which lost 5 bases and 10 bases, there was a span of 14 bases. This CDR3 region has 12 residues. CDR1 is SGHAT, CDR2 FQNNGV, per germline. The CDR3 nucleotides read TGTGCCAGCAGCCTCTGGCCAGGAATCTACACCTTC. This codes for CASSLWPGIYTF.

The gene calls are TRBV20-1 and TRBJ2-7, with 9 bases lining up with TRBD1. This CDR3 spans 15 amino acids. The V and J ends lost 3 bases and 6 bases, in that order; junction bases with no gene match: 12. The V gene's germline CDR1 is DFQATT and CDR2 SNEGSKA (reference sequence). Here the CDR3 reads CSARGPGTGRSEQYF. As DNA, the CDR3 is TGCAGTGCTAGGGGGCCCGGGACAGGGCGAAGCGAGCAGTACTTC.